These 20 T cell receptor beta chains were sequenced from one sample in a study of follicular helper T cells after annual influenza vaccination. Clones were read by immunoSEQ multiplex PCR, and TCRdb kept only the in-frame ones, dropping some. The sample carries more than 700 clones, 65% to 85% recorded once. As to time point: 2015-2016 season, 7 days after influenza vaccination. The starting material was CXCR5+ CD38+ circulating T follicular helper cells from blood, obtained 7 days after influenza vaccination. Subset reported: circulating Tfh, non-naive CD4+CXCR5+PD-1+ (ICOS+CD38+ or ICOS-CD38-). These receptors were taken from an adult who received the influenza vaccine.

The rearrangement links TRBV9 to TRBJ2-2; possible D gene TRBD1, 5 bases. This CDR3 region has 15 residues. Deletions cut 3 bases from V and 5 bases from J, with 14 bases between. Germline CDR1 reads SGDLS; CDR2 reads YYNGEE. CDR3 region: CASSATVSETGELFF. The CDR3 nucleotides are TGTGCCAGCAGCGCGACAGTTTCAGAAACCGGGGAGCTGTTTTTT.

The chain couples TRBV5-5 to TRBJ2-3, with TRBD2 matching over 7 bases. CDR3 size: 15 residues. CDR1 is SGHKS, CDR2 YYEKEE, per germline (reference sequence). Losses at the gene ends were 4 bases for V and 6 bases for J; bases not matched to a gene: 11. This CDR3 is CASSGIAGVSDTQYF. The DNA of the CDR3 is TGTGCCAGCAGCGGGATTGCGGGGGTGAGTGATACGCAGTATTTT.

This chain joins TRBV5-1 and TRBJ1-5; D is ambiguous. Trimming took 0 bases from V and 10 from J, leaving 14 bases between them. The germline V gene has CDR1 SGHRS and CDR2 YFSETQ. This CDR3 region has 14 residues. The CDR3 DNA is TGCGCCAGCAGCTTGGGATACTCTCTCGGACCCCAGCATTTT. This translates into CASSLGYSLGPQHF.

The gene calls are TRBV19 and TRBJ1-5, with D perhaps matching TRBD1 (6 bases). CDR3 length: 13 residues. The V gene lost 7 bases and the J gene lost 7 bases, with 14 bases spanning the gap. Germline CDR1 reads LNHDA; CDR2 reads SQIVND (reference sequence). CDR3 in amino acids: CASTRDTRQPQHF. CDR3 DNA sequence: TGTGCCAGTACCCGGGACACCCGCCAGCCCCAGCATTTT.

The rearrangement joins TRBV20-1 to TRBJ1-2; D is uncertain. The CDR3 spans 10 residues. CDR1 and CDR2 (germline): DFQATT, SNEGSKA (reference sequence). Trimming took 3 bases from V and 7 from J, leaving 6 bases between them. CDR3 region: CSASPVGYTF. In nucleotides, the CDR3 is TGCAGTGCTAGTCCGGTTGGCTACACCTTC.

The rearrangement links TRBV5-1 to TRBJ2-1; 10 nucleotides align to TRBD1. The V and J ends lost 3 bases and 6 bases, in that order; junction bases with no gene match: 0. Germline V gene lookup returns CDR1 SGHRS and CDR2 YFSETQ. The length of the CDR3 is 13 residues. This chain's CDR3 is CASSWTGGNEQFF. For the CDR3, the DNA is TGCGCCAGCAGCTGGACAGGGGGCAATGAGCAGTTCTTC.

The chain is built from TRBV27 and TRBJ2-1, with no clear D. V lost 3 bases and J lost 4, with 7 bases in between. The germline V gene encodes CDR1 MNHEY and CDR2 SMNVEV (reference sequence). This CDR3 region has 13 residues. CDR3 protein: CASSFSRYNEQFF. The CDR3 region has the DNA TGTGCCAGCAGTTTCTCCAGGTACAATGAGCAGTTCTTC.

This clone was seen a few times. The CDR3 is CASSIQGGNYGYTF. For the CDR3, the DNA is TGTGCCAGCTCGATACAGGGGGGCAACTATGGCTACACCTTC. The chain is built from TRBV18 and TRBJ1-2; 8 bases match TRBD1. This CDR3 contains 14 residues. Unmatched junction bases numbered 5, after V lost 6 bases and J lost 2 bases. Germline lookup yields CDR1 KGHSH and CDR2 LQKENI.

This clone was seen a handful of times. This chain joins TRBV5-1 and TRBJ1-1; no reliable D call. Germline CDR1 reads SGHRS; CDR2 reads YFSETQ. V was clipped by 0 bases and J by 0 bases, with 9 bases between them. This CDR3 comprises 15 residues. CDR3 DNA sequence: TGCGCCAGCAGCTTGGAGGCGGTTGTGAACACTGAAGCTTTCTTT. Its translation: CASSLEAVVNTEAFF.

The chain carries TRBV28 and TRBJ2-2; possibly TRBD2 for D (5 bases). The CDR3 totals 13 residues. Germline assignment: CDR1 MDHEN and CDR2 SYDVKM. Trimming shortened V by 5 bases and J by 8 bases, and 12 bases separated the two germline ends. The CDR3 here is CASSRLPGGELFF. The CDR3 region has the DNA TGTGCCAGCAGTCGTCTCCCGGGGGGGGAGCTGTTTTTT. The full variable domain, in which reference TRBV28 and TRBJ2-2 provide the parts outside the CDR3, is DVKVTQSSRYLVKRTGEKVFLECVQDMDHENMFWYRQDPGLGLRLIYFSYDVKMKEKGDIPEGYSVSREKKERFSLILESASTNQTSMYLCASSRLPGGELFFGEGSRLTVL.

CDR3 sequence (DNA): TGTGCCAGCAGTAGGCGGACAGGGGTCACAGATACGCAGTATTTT. It is translated as CASSRRTGVTDTQYF. The chain couples TRBV27 to TRBJ2-3, with 9 bases that match TRBD1. The V gene end was trimmed by 5 bases and the J gene end by 2 bases; junction bases not matched to a gene: 5. The CDR3 is 15 amino acids. Germline CDR1 MNHEY, CDR2 SMNVEV (reference sequence).

V gene TRBV19 combines with J gene TRBJ2-1; 8 positions match TRBD1. Germline CDR1 LNHDA, CDR2 SQIVND (reference sequence). The CDR3 length is 17 residues. The V segment lost 1 base and the J segment 5 bases; nucleotides outside the gene matches: 10. The CDR3 sequence: CASSIARAGGPNNEQFF. The CDR3 DNA reads as TGTGCCAGTAGTATAGCAAGGGCAGGGGGCCCTAACAATGAGCAGTTCTTC.

This clone was observed a few times. This chain joins TRBV28 and TRBJ2-6; D gene unclear. Germline CDR1 MDHEN, CDR2 SYDVKM. Trimming cost V 4 bases and J 5 bases, with 21 bases left between them. This CDR3 spans 18 amino acids. CDR3 region: CASSSSLLTQSRANVLTF. CDR3 nucleotides: TGTGCCAGCAGTTCATCGCTTTTGACACAAAGTCGGGCCAACGTCCTGACTTTC.

About this clone: Other DNA variants within this sample encode the same CDR3. The CDR3: CASSRTYNQPQHF. In DNA, the CDR3 is TGTGCCAGCAGCCGTACATACAATCAGCCCCAGCATTTT. V gene TRBV7-8 combines with J gene TRBJ1-5; D uncertain. V was clipped by 5 bases and J by 3 bases, with 8 bases between them. This CDR3 has 13 amino acids. Germline V gene data show CDR1 as SGHVS and CDR2 as FQNEAQ.

The V and J genes are TRBV29-1 and TRBJ2-1, with D possibly called TRBD1 or TRBD2 (5 bases each). Germline V gene data show CDR1 as SQVTM and CDR2 as ANQGSEA. V shed 4 bases and J shed 9 bases, with 19 bases lying between them. The CDR3 has 14 amino acids. CDR3 bases: TGCAGCGTTGGGGGCCGACGAGGGGCGTTTGAGCAGTTCTTC. Its protein is CSVGGRRGAFEQFF.

This chain connects TRBV2 to TRBJ2-7, with D perhaps matching TRBD1 or TRBD2 (5 bases each). Germline lookup yields CDR1 SNHLY and CDR2 FYNNEI. There are 13 residues in the CDR3. Trimming took 5 bases from V and 3 from J, leaving 11 bases between them. The CDR3 sequence: CASSRDGNYEQYF. The CDR3 bases are TGTGCCAGCAGTCGGGACGGGAACTACGAGCAGTACTTC.

This clone appeared a single time. The chain has TRBV30 and TRBJ1-4; D is unclear. The CDR3 totals 15 residues. The V and J ends lost 0 bases and 3 bases respectively, with 11 bases between them. Per the germline V gene, CDR1 is GTSNPN and CDR2 is SVGIG (reference sequence). The CDR3 nucleotides read TGTGCCTGGAGTGTACCCTGGGCCCCTAATGAAAAACTGTTTTTT. It codes for CAWSVPWAPNEKLFF.

The J gene is TRBJ1-5, the V gene TRBV5-5, with a possible D match to TRBD1 (5 bases). V gave up 4 bases and J gave up 1 base, with 12 bases separating them. CDR1 SGHKS and CDR2 YYEKEE come from the germline V gene (reference sequence). CDR3 length: 15 residues. The CDR3 sequence is CASSPVGGSNQPQHF. The CDR3 DNA is TGTGCCAGCAGCCCCGTGGGGGGGAGCAATCAGCCCCAGCATTTT.

The J gene is TRBJ2-2, the V gene TRBV13; maybe TRBD1 (6 bases). CDR1 is PRHDT and CDR2 is FYEKMQ in the germline V gene (reference sequence). The CDR3 extends over 15 amino acids. Trimming removed 4 bases from V and 2 bases from J, with 11 bases in between. CDR3 nucleotides: TGTGCCAGCAGCTCCCGACAGGATAACACCGGGGAGCTGTTTTTT. Translating it yields CASSSRQDNTGELFF.

The rearrangement links TRBV5-1 to TRBJ1-1; TRBD1 matches at 8 bases. Germline V lookup: CDR1 SGHRS, CDR2 YFSETQ. The CDR3 covers 14 residues. The ends lost 2 bases at V and 1 base at J; junction bases unmatched: 1. CDR3 region: CASSFTGGNTEAFF. The CDR3 DNA reads as TGCGCCAGCAGCTTTACAGGGGGGAACACTGAAGCTTTCTTT. The full variable domain, with the rest looked up from reference TRBV5-1 and TRBJ1-1, is KAGVTQTPRYLIKTRGQQVTLSCSPISGHRSVSWYQQTPGQGLQFLFEYFSETQRNKGNFPGRFSGRQFSNSRSEMNVSTLELGDSALYLCASSFTGGNTEAFFGQGTRLTVV.